These 2 T cell receptor beta chains were all obtained from the same sample, sequenced in a study of CD8 T cells in ankylosing spondylitis. TCRdb re-analysed the 5' RACE reads in MiXCR, keeping a single row per CDR3 protein. The sample has 700,000 or so distinct CDR3 sequences; under 20% are singletons. These TCRs' antigens remain unknown. Study findings and constraints: The study identified a TCR beta motif of roughly eight highly homologous variants that appeared characteristic of ankylosing spondylitis blood.

Sequenced: blood, either unsorted or a sorted T cell fraction (not recorded which). The receptors originated from a male donor with ankylosing spondylitis.

This clonotype was seen a few times. This chain joins TRBV10-3 and TRBJ1-1; D unclear. The CDR3 runs to 11 residues. V was pared by 4 bases and J by 3 bases, with 3 bases between. In germline, CDR1 is ENHRY, CDR2 SYGVKD. This CDR3 is CAISADTEAFF. The CDR3 DNA is TGTGCCATCAGTGCGGACACTGAAGCTTTCTTT.

V gene TRBV5-1 combines with J gene TRBJ1-2; 10 nucleotides agree with TRBD1. The CDR3 runs 14 residues. V shed 5 bases, J shed 6 bases, and the junction held 7 bases outside the gene matches. CDR1 SGHRS and CDR2 YFSETQ come from the germline V gene. The CDR3 sequence is CASSKADRGDGYTF. CDR3 nucleotide sequence: TGCGCCAGCAGTAAGGCGGACAGGGGGGATGGCTACACCTTC.